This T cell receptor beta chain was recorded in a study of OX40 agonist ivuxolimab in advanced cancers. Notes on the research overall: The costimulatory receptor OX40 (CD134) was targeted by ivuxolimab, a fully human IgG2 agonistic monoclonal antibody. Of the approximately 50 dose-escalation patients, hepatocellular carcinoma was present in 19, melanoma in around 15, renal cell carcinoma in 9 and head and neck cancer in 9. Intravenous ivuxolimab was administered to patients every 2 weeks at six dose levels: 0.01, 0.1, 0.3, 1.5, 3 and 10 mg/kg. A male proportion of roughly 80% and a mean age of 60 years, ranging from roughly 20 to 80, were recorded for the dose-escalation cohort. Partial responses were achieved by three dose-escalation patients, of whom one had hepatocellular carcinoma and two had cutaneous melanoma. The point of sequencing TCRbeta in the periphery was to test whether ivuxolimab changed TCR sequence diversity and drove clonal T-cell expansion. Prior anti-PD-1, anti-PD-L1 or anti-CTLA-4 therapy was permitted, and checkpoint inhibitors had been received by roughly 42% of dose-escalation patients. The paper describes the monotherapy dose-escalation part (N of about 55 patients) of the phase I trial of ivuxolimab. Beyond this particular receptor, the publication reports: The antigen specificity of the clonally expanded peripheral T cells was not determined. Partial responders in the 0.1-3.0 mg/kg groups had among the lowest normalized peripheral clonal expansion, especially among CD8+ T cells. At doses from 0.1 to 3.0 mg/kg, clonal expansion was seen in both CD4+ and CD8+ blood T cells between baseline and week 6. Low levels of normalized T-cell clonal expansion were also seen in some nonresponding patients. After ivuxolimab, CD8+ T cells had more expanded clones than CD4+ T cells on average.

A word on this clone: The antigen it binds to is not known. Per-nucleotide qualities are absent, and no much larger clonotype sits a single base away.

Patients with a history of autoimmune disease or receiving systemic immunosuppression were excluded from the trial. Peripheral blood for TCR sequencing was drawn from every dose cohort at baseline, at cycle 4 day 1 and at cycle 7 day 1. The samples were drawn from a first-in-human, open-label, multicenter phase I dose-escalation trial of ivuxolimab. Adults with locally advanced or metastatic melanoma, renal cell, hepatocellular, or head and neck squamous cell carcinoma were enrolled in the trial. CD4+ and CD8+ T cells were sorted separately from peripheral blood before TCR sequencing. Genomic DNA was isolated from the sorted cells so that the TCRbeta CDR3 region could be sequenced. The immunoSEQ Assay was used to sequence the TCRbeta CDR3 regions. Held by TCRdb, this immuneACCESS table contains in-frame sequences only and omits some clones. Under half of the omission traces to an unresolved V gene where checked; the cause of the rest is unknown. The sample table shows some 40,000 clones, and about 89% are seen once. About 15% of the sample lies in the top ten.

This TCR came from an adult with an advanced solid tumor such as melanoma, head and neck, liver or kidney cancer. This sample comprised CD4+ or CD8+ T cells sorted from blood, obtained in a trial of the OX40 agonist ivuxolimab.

The CDR3 amino acid sequence is: CASSLVGFSGANVLTF. Here is the DNA: TGTGCCAGCAGCTTAGTTGGGTTCTCTGGGGCCAACGTCCTGACTTTC. Rearrangement joined TRBV7-8 to TRBJ2-6; no D gene can be assigned with confidence. V drops 1 base and J drops 0 bases, leaving 7 bases in between. Taken from the germline V gene, the CDR1 and CDR2 loops are SGHVS and FQNEAQ. The CDR3 contains 16 residues, cysteine and phenylalanine counted. Solely the CDR3 DNA is kept, with 48 bases framed from the first base.